This T cell receptor (beta chain) was sequenced for a study of T cell repertoires in cytomegalovirus infection (dated by TCRdb to between 2017 and 2020). In terms of the full investigation: Because public TCR beta signatures pointed to carriage of CMV infection together with the matching HLA type, the HLA type of each donor mattered for the analysis. Findings and caveats that apply to the study as a whole: Carriers of CMV infection plus the relevant HLA type were discriminated by the cumulative frequency of public TCR beta family members in the study cohort and in an independent roughly 370-donor cohort. The ex vivo response was dominated by HLA-C-restricted CMV-specific TCR beta clonotypes, which also provided the single most frequent clonotype in two of eight donors.

This clonotype was detected only a few times. Its antigen is unknown. No qualities accompany the bases; no much larger clone lies one base away. The run used an Illumina HiSeq 1500. In-frame beta chains were kept once TCRdb had trimmed the public reads at Q25 with fastp and called clones with MiXCR. Rows with one shared CDR3 protein collapse into an entry with the most common genes and DNA. Present in this sample are some 200,000 distinct CDR3 sequences, roughly 9% of which were seen just once. The top ten constitute approximately 4.2% of the sample. Trimming leaves V shorter by 2 bases and J shorter by 5 bases, with the junction holding 4 bases beyond the gene matches. The CDR3, from cysteine to phenylalanine, totals 15 residues. The kept DNA is CDR3 alone, 45 bases in frame from the first base. The germline V gene supplies CDR1 SGHTA and CDR2 FQGNSA.

This chain is built from TRBV7-2 and TRBJ2-5, and TRBD1 matches 11 of the central bases. The TCR sequence derives from a human donor in good health (CMV status not recorded). Some clones in this sample may be carry-over from other donors' samples. The source material was PBMCs. The encoded CDR3 is CASSLWTGGGETQYF. The DNA sequence is as follows: TGTGCCAGCAGCTTATGGACAGGGGGCGGGGAGACCCAGTACTTC.